This T cell receptor beta chain derives from a study of cytomegalovirus exposure and HLA in healthy donors. Findings and caveats of the study: Indistinguishability led to the exclusion of some V segments, TRBV6-2 and TRBV6-3 included.

Healthy donors of bone marrow made up the group. Donors were ostensibly healthy at sampling, although undocumented immune exposures were probable. This clone has a single count. Its antigen is not identified. Germline V gives CDR1 SGHAT, CDR2 FQNNGV. CDR3 length: 14 residues. The V and J ends lost 4 bases and 1 base respectively, with 10 bases between them. Use of 60 Vbeta and 13 Jbeta primers characterized the PCR. Here immunoSEQ multiplex PCR was the method, and the copy in TCRdb shows in-frame clones only, minus some. The sample has some 180,000 clones, 70% to 90% seen once. This sequence was found in a man younger than 40 in good health and CMV-seropositive. The sample was PBMCs. The genes are TRBV11-2 and TRBJ1-1; D possibly corresponds to TRBD1 (5 bases). The CDR3, as DNA: TGTGCCAGCAGCTCGTTTAGGGGGAACACTGAAGCTTTCTTT. It yields the protein CASSSFRGNTEAFF.